This T cell receptor (beta chain) comes out of a study of blood T cells in healthy people across ages. This clonotype was recorded a few times. Its antigen is currently unknown. Study-wide results and caveats: Diversity estimates drawn from one million T cells were deemed underestimates. With naive T cell percentage, TCR beta diversity showed a strong correlation.

The second PCR ran roughly 6 to 11 cycles with a sample-barcoded 5' primer and J-beta primers. TCRdb recomputed calls from the 5' RACE reads with MiXCR, one row per CDR3 protein. This table holds hundreds of thousands of distinct CDR3 sequences, approximately 21% found once. Per germline, CDR1 ENHRY and CDR2 SYGVKD. This CDR3 comprises 13 residues. The clonotype originates from a man in his 70s in good health. The chain couples TRBV10-3 to TRBJ2-5; the D call may be TRBD1 or TRBD2 (5 bases each). The DNA end favors TRBJ2-7, so the J call may be wrong. The sample was blood. DNA of the CDR3: TGTGCCATCAGTCGGGACCCTGGCTACGAGCAGTACTTC. Translation: CAISRDPGYEQYF.